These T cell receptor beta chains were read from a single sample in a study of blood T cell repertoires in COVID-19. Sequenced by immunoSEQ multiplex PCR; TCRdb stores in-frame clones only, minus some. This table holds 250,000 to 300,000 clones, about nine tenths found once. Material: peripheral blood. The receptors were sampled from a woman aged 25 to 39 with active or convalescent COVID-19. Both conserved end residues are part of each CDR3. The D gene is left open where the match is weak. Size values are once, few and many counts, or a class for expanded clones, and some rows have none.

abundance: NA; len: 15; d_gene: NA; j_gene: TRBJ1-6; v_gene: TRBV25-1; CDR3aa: CASSGTGSYNSPLHF; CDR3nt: TGTGCCAGCAGTGGAACAGGCTCCTATAATTCACCCCTCCACTTT
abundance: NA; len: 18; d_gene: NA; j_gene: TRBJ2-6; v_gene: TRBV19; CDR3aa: CASSPALLIPSGANVLTF; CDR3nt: TGTGCCAGTAGTCCCGCCTTGCTAATCCCCTCTGGGGCCAACGTCCTGACTTTC
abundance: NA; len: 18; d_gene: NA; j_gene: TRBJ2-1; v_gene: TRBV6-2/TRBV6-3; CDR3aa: CASSYGPPGGGGLNEQFF; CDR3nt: TGTGCCAGCAGTTACGGCCCTCCGGGCGGCGGAGGGCTAAATGAGCAGTTCTTC
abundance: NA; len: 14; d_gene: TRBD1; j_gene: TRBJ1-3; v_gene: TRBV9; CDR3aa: CASSATGAGNTIYF; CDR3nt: TGTGCCAGCAGCGCGACAGGGGCTGGAAACACCATATATTTT
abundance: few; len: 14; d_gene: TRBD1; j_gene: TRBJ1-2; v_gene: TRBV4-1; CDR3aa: CASSQGDRGRGYTF; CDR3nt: TGCGCCAGCAGCCAAGGGGACAGGGGGCGAGGCTACACCTTC
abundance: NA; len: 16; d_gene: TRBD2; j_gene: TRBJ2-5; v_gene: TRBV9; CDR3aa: CASSATSGGHQETQYF; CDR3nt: TGTGCCAGCAGCGCCACTAGCGGGGGCCACCAAGAGACCCAGTACTTC
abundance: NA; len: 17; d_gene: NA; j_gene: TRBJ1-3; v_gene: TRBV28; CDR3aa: CASSFPNPGRSGNTIYF; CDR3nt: TGTGCCAGCAGTTTCCCTAACCCAGGAAGGTCGGGAAACACCATATATTTT
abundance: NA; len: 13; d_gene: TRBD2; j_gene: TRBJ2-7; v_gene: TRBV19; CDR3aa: CASSWTSGDEQYF; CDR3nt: TGTGCCAGTAGTTGGACTAGCGGCGACGAGCAGTACTTC
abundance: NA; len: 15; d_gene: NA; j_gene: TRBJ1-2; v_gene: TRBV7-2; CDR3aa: CASSLIPTGDYGYTF; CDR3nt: TGTGCCAGCAGCTTAATACCTACAGGTGACTATGGCTACACCTTC
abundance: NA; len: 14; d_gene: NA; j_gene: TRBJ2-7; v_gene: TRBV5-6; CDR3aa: CASSLLTRYYEQYF; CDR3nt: TGTGCCAGCAGCTTGCTGACGAGGTACTACGAGCAGTACTTC
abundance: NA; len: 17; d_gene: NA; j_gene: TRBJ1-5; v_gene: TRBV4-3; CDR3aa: CASSQDLYDTLNQPQHF; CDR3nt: TGCGCCAGCAGCCAAGATCTATATGACACCCTCAATCAGCCCCAGCATTTT
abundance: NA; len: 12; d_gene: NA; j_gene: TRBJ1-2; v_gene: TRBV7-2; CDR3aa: CASSHWEGGYTF; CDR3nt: TGTGCCAGCAGCCACTGGGAGGGTGGCTACACCTTC
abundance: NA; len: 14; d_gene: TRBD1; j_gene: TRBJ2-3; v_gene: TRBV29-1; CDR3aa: CSVSGTGGIDTQYF; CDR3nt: TGCAGCGTCTCCGGGACAGGGGGCATAGATACGCAGTATTTT
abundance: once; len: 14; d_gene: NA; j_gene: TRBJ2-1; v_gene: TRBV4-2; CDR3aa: CASSHRLPFNEQFF; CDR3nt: TGTGCCAGCAGCCATAGACTTCCGTTCAATGAGCAGTTCTTC
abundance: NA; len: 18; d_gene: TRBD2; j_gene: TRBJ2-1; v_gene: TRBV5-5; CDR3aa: CASSLTLAGTSSYNEQFF; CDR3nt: TGTGCCAGCAGCTTGACACTAGCGGGAACTAGCTCCTACAATGAGCAGTTCTTC